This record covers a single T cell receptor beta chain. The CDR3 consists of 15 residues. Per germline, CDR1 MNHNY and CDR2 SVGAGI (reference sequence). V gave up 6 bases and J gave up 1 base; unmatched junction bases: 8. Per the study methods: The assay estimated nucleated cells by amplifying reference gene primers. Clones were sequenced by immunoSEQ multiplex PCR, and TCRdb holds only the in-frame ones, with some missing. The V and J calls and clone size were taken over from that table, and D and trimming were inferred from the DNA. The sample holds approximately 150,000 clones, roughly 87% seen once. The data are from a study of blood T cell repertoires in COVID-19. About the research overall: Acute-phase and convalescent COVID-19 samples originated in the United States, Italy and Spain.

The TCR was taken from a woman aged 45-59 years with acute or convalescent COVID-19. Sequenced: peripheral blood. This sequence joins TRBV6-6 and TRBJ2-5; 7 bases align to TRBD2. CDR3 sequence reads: CASRAGEVPQETQYF. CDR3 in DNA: TGTGCCAGCAGGGCGGGAGAAGTCCCCCAAGAGACCCAGTACTTC.